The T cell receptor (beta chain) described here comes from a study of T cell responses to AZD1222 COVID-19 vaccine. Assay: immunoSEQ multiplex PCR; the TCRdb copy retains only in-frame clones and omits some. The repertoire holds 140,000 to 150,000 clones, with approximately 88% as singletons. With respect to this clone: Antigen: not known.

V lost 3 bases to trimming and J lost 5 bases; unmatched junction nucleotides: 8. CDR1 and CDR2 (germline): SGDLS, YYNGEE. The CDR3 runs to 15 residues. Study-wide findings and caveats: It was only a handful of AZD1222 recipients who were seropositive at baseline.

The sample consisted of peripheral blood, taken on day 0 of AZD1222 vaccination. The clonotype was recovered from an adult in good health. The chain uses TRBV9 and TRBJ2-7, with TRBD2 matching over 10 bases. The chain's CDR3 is CASSAFSGGADEQYF. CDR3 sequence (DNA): TGTGCCAGCAGCGCCTTCAGCGGGGGGGCCGACGAGCAGTACTTC.